The clone carrying this T cell receptor beta chain was picked up many times. Antigen unknown. V lost 7 bases and J lost 5, with 14 bases in between. Per germline, CDR1 MNHNS and CDR2 SASEGT. The CDR3 spans 13 residues. One entry per CDR3 protein, called by TCRdb with MiXCR from the 5' RACE reads. Among 200,000 to 300,000 distinct CDR3 sequences listed, 10% to 13% were seen once. The sample originates from a study of CD8 T cells in ankylosing spondylitis. Study outcomes and limitations: Reportedly, significant enrichment of disease-linked clones occurred in matched ankylosing spondylitis synovial fluid. CD8+ by phenotype, disease-linked clones were relatively rare in peripheral blood. Among TCR beta sequences, a motif of several highly homologous variants appeared characteristic of ankylosing spondylitis blood.

The clonotype was recovered from a male donor with ankylosing spondylitis or in good health (not recorded which). The rearrangement joins TRBV6-1 to TRBJ2-5; D is possibly TRBD1 (6 bases). The sequenced sample consisted of blood, either unsorted or a sorted T cell fraction (not recorded which). The CDR3 loop is CASTPDSLETQYF. CDR3 in DNA: TGTGCCAGCACTCCGGACAGTTTGGAGACCCAGTACTTC.